These 25 T cell receptor beta chains were sequenced from one sample in a study of blood T cell repertoires in COVID-19. Profiled with immunoSEQ multiplex PCR; TCRdb holds only in-frame clones, not every one. Found here are some 300,000 clones, around 89% of them singletons; the top ten hold just under 7%. The sample consisted of peripheral blood. All receptors derive from a woman in her thirties who had recovered from COVID-19.

This clone was counted once. The rearrangement links TRBV5-4 to TRBJ2-1; 9 bases fit TRBD1. The germline gives CDR1 SGHNT, CDR2 YYREEE (reference sequence). The CDR3 consists of 16 residues. The V gene end was trimmed by 1 base and the J gene end by 4 bases; junction bases not matched to a gene: 6. For the CDR3, the DNA is TGTGCCAGCAGCTTGTCGGGACAGGGCTTATACAATGAGCAGTTCTTC. Its protein product is CASSLSGQGLYNEQFF.

This clone appeared once. The chain has TRBV7-2 and TRBJ2-7, with TRBD2 identical over 11 bases. Germline CDR1 reads SGHTA; CDR2 reads FQGNSA. V lost 6 bases and J lost 6; bases outside the gene matches: 13. The CDR3 is 16 amino acids. This CDR3 is CASRSGLAGHTGEQYF. CDR3 in DNA: TGTGCCAGCAGATCCGGACTAGCGGGCCACACAGGCGAGCAGTACTTC. Supplemented by reference TRBV7-2 and TRBJ2-7, the full variable domain reads GAGVSQSPSNKVTEKGKDVELRCDPISGHTALYWYRQSLGQGLEFLIYFQGNSAPDKSGLPSDRFSAERTGGSVSTLTIQRTQQEDSAVYLCASRSGLAGHTGEQYFGPGTRLTVT.

The chain links TRBV27 to TRBJ1-2, with 7 bases fitting TRBD1. V was pared by 0 bases and J by 4 bases, with 14 bases of the junction left unmatched. The CDR3 runs 18 residues. From germline, CDR1 is MNHEY and CDR2 SMNVEV (reference sequence). The CDR3 DNA follows: TGTGCCAGCAGTTTATCGTGGGACAGTACCTATGGGGTCTATGGCTACACCTTC. The encoded protein is CASSLSWDSTYGVYGYTF.

V is TRBV5-5 and J is TRBJ2-2, with D hard to call. The V and J ends lost 2 bases and 3 bases respectively, with 11 bases between them. Germline V gene sequence: CDR1 SGHKS, CDR2 YYEKEE (reference sequence). The CDR3 extends over 15 amino acids. The CDR3 nucleotides are TGTGCCAGCAGCTTCGCCCCGATAGACACCGGGGAGCTGTTTTTT. It is translated as CASSFAPIDTGELFF.

This chain connects TRBV5-1 to TRBJ1-3; TRBD1 is a possible D gene (6 bases). The CDR3 extends over 14 amino acids. Trimming removed 2 bases from V and 2 bases from J, with 8 bases in between. Per the germline V gene, CDR1 is SGHRS and CDR2 is YFSETQ. Here the CDR3 DNA reads TGCGCCAGCAGCTTAAGGGGGACTGGAAACACCATATATTTT. Amino acids: CASSLRGTGNTIYF. Full variable domain (rest looked up from reference TRBV5-1 and TRBJ1-3): KAGVTQTPRYLIKTRGQQVTLSCSPISGHRSVSWYQQTPGQGLQFLFEYFSETQRNKGNFPGRFSGRQFSNSRSEMNVSTLELGDSALYLCASSLRGTGNTIYFGEGSWLTVV.

The chain employs TRBV29-1 and TRBJ1-1; 8 nucleotides match TRBD1. Per germline, CDR1 SQVTM and CDR2 ANQGSEA. With V trimmed by 0 bases and J by 5 bases, 8 bases remained unmatched. The CDR3 is 15 amino acids. CDR3 region: CSVEDPRDRTTEAFF. DNA of the CDR3: TGCAGCGTTGAAGATCCCCGGGACAGGACGACTGAAGCTTTCTTT.

This clone was counted once. The J gene is TRBJ2-1, the V gene TRBV5-1; 7 bases match TRBD1. After removal of 4 bases from V and 5 bases from J, the junction contained 6 bases not matched to a gene. The CDR3 contains 14 residues. Germline lookup yields CDR1 SGHRS and CDR2 YFSETQ. The CDR3 reads CASSPGQPNNEQFF. Written as DNA, the CDR3 is TGCGCCAGCAGCCCGGGACAGCCGAACAATGAGCAGTTCTTC.

In nucleotides, the CDR3 is TGTGCCAGCAGTTTACTAGCGGGGGGCCCCTACAATGAGCAGTTCTTC. Translation gives CASSLLAGGPYNEQFF. The gene calls are TRBV28 and TRBJ2-1; TRBD2 matches at 11 bases. After removal of 2 bases from V and 2 bases from J, the junction contained 2 bases not matched to a gene. Germline assignment: CDR1 MDHEN and CDR2 SYDVKM. The CDR3 has 16 residues.

This clone has just one count. The chain joins TRBV7-2 to TRBJ2-5; tentatively, D is TRBD1 (6 bases). Per germline, CDR1 SGHTA and CDR2 FQGNSA. The CDR3 runs 13 residues. Trimming removed 3 bases at V and 2 bases at J, with 7 bases between. CDR3 DNA: TGTGCCAGCAGCTTTCAGGGGCAAGAGACCCAGTACTTC. Translating gives CASSFQGQETQYF.

The V call is TRBV3-1 (or the pseudogene TRBV3-2), the J call TRBJ2-7, with 9 bases identical to TRBD1. The CDR3 is made up of 16 amino acids. Germline CDR1 LGHDT, CDR2 YNNKEL (reference sequence). V trimming: 2 bases; J trimming: 1 base; junction bases outside the gene matches: 6. The CDR3 nucleotides are TGTGCCAGCAGCCAACATACAGGGGGCAGGTCCTACGAGCAGTACTTC. It codes for CASSQHTGGRSYEQYF.

V and J are TRBV28 and TRBJ1-2; a weak D match, TRBD1 (5 bases). The CDR3 is made up of 14 amino acids. Per germline, CDR1 MDHEN and CDR2 SYDVKM. V was cut by 2 bases and J by 7 bases, with 14 bases left in between. The chain's CDR3 is CASSLPRQGSGYTF. Written as DNA, the CDR3 is TGTGCCAGCAGTTTACCCCGCCAGGGAAGTGGCTACACCTTC.

The CDR3 DNA sequence: TGTGCCAGCAGCTTGGCAGGGACTAATGAAAAACTGTTTTTT. It specifies CASSLAGTNEKLFF. This chain links TRBV5-6 with TRBJ1-4; TRBD1 is a possible D gene (5 bases). CDR1 is SGHDT, CDR2 YYEEEE, per germline. The V end was cut by 0 bases, the J end by 2 bases, with 5 bases between. CDR3 size: 14 residues.

This clone was observed a single time. The V call is TRBV6-5, the J call TRBJ2-7, with TRBD1 matching over 7 bases. J lost 2 bases, V lost 6 bases, and 7 bases had no gene match. In germline, CDR1 is MNHEY, CDR2 SVGAGI. The CDR3 is 14 amino acids. The CDR3 DNA reads as TGTGCCAGCAGCCCACGACAGGGAACCTACGAGCAGTACTTC. The encoded protein is CASSPRQGTYEQYF.

The genes are TRBV18 and TRBJ1-1; 9 nucleotides match TRBD1. The CDR3 contains 15 residues. V lost 2 bases and J lost 5; bases outside the gene matches: 6. The germline CDR1 and CDR2 sequences are KGHSH and LQKENI. This chain's CDR3 is CASSPIPTGGTEAFF. The CDR3, as DNA: TGTGCCAGCTCACCAATTCCGACAGGGGGGACTGAAGCTTTCTTT.

The chain links TRBV5-4 to TRBJ2-1, with D perhaps matching TRBD2 (6 bases). CDR1 is SGHNT and CDR2 is YYREEE in the germline V gene (reference sequence). This CDR3 has 12 amino acids. Trimming removed 0 bases from V and 8 bases from J, with 6 bases in between. The DNA for the CDR3 is TGTGCCAGCAGCTTGGGGGGGGATGAGCAGTTCTTC. Translation gives CASSLGGDEQFF.

This chain joins TRBV7-2 and TRBJ1-1; D is unclear. Germline-derived CDR1 and CDR2 are SGHTA and FQGNSA. V was cut by 2 bases and J by 1 base, with 14 bases left in between. The CDR3 contains 16 residues. The CDR3 nucleotides read TGTGCCAGCAGCTTAAGCGCCTCGGGATGGAACACTGAAGCTTTCTTT. Protein: CASSLSASGWNTEAFF.

V gene TRBV24-1 combines with J gene TRBJ1-5; D remains ambiguous. Germline CDR1 reads KGHDR; CDR2 reads SFDVKD. There are 12 residues in the CDR3. Trimming cost V 10 bases and J 2 bases, with 8 bases left between them. As DNA, the CDR3 is TGTGCCACTTCAGTGGGCAATCAGCCCCAGCATTTT. As protein: CATSVGNQPQHF.

This clone was found once. This chain joins TRBV4-1 and TRBJ2-5; 15 bases align to TRBD2. CDR3 size: 15 residues. Germline V gene lookup returns CDR1 MGHRA and CDR2 YSYEKL. V was pared by 5 bases and J by 5 bases, with 3 bases of the junction left unmatched. The CDR3 protein is CASSYGTSGGETQYF. The CDR3 DNA reads TGCGCCAGCAGCTACGGGACTAGCGGGGGGGAGACCCAGTACTTC.

V usage is TRBV7-2 and J usage is TRBJ1-2; D perhaps matches TRBD1 (5 bases). Germline lookup yields CDR1 SGHTA and CDR2 FQGNSA. Trimming pared 5 bases from V and 7 bases from J, leaving 17 bases between. This CDR3 has 14 amino acids. The CDR3, as DNA: TGTGCCAGCAGCCAGTGGGGGGGTGAGGGTGGCTACACCTTC. Translating gives CASSQWGGEGGYTF.

This chain joins TRBV19 and TRBJ1-6; no definite D call. CDR3 length: 15 amino acids. V shed 5 bases and J shed 4 bases, with 12 bases lying between them. In germline, CDR1 is LNHDA, CDR2 SQIVND (reference sequence). Written as DNA, the CDR3 is TGTGCCAGTAGTTTGCAGGATAGATATAATTCACCCCTCCACTTT. Translating it yields CASSLQDRYNSPLHF. The full variable domain, completed using reference TRBV19 and TRBJ1-6, is DGGITQSPKYLFRKEGQNVTLSCEQNLNHDAMYWYRQDPGQGLRLIYYSQIVNDFQKGDIAEGYSVSREKKESFPLTVTSAQKNPTAFYLCASSLQDRYNSPLHFGNGTRLTVT.

This clone was picked up one time. One junction end disagrees with the germline gene, perhaps due to a read error. This sequence joins TRBV5-6 and TRBJ1-6; D is undetermined. Germline lookup yields CDR1 SGHDT and CDR2 YYEEEE. The CDR3 sequence is 14 residues long. CDR3 bases: TGTGCCAGCACCTTGGGAAGCAATAATTCACCCCTCCACTTT. Its protein product is CASTLGSNNSPLHF.

This rearrangement joins TRBV18 to TRBJ2-3; no definite D call. Per the germline V gene, CDR1 is KGHSH and CDR2 is LQKENI. The CDR3 runs to 15 residues. Trimming removed 3 bases at V and 0 bases at J, with 10 bases between. The CDR3 DNA reads as TGTGCCAGCTCACCTTATACTTATAGCACAGATACGCAGTATTTT. This encodes CASSPYTYSTDTQYF.

The chain combines TRBV2 with TRBJ1-6, with a weak D call TRBD1 (5 bases). The CDR3 is 13 amino acids. V was clipped by 8 bases and J by 4 bases, with 9 bases between them. From germline, CDR1 is SNHLY and CDR2 FYNNEI. The CDR3 here is CASQTEYNSPLHF. The CDR3 DNA sequence: TGTGCCAGCCAGACAGAATATAATTCACCCCTCCACTTT. Full variable domain (rest looked up from reference TRBV2 and TRBJ1-6): EPEVTQTPSHQVTQMGQEVILRCVPISNHLYFYWYRQILGQKVEFLVSFYNNEISEKSEIFDDQFSVERPDGSNFTLKIRSTKLEDSAMYFCASQTEYNSPLHFGNGTRLTVT.

This clone appeared a few times. V is TRBV13 and J is TRBJ2-3; a possible D gene is TRBD2 (5 bases). Germline V gene data show CDR1 as PRHDT and CDR2 as FYEKMQ (reference sequence). The length of the CDR3 is 14 residues. The germline V and J ends were trimmed by 2 bases and 1 base, with 7 bases remaining between them. CDR3 protein: CASSLRRRTDTQYF. Here the CDR3 DNA reads TGTGCCAGCAGCTTACGGAGGCGCACAGATACGCAGTATTTT.

This clone was observed a handful of times. The V and J genes are TRBV18 and TRBJ2-1, with D hard to call. Trimming pared 0 bases from V and 5 bases from J, leaving 8 bases between. The CDR3 is 14 residues long. Germline-derived CDR1 and CDR2 are KGHSH and LQKENI. CDR3 in amino acids: CASSPPSSNNEQFF. The CDR3 nucleotides read TGTGCCAGCTCACCACCGTCGAGCAACAATGAGCAGTTCTTC.